This is a list of T cell receptor beta chains from one sample in a study of identical twins. TCRdb processed the 5' RACE reads anew with MiXCR; each CDR3 protein has one entry. Seen here are about 480,000 distinct CDR3 sequences, around 14% observed once, and the top ten hold 0.5% to 0.65%. Separately, the same data were catalogued under a study of yellow fever vaccine responses in identical twins.

The material sequenced was CD4+ T cells sorted from blood. The receptors derive from a woman under 30 in good health. Each CDR3 is given with its conserved first and last residue. Fields, in order: J gene, V gene, clone size, D gene, CDR3 DNA, CDR3 protein. The D gene is left open where the match is weak. Size is omitted from some rows. Given values are once, few, many or a class for expanded clones.

J gene: TRBJ2-7; V gene: TRBV12-3/TRBV12-4; clone size: few; D gene: TRBD1; CDR3 DNA: TGTGCCAGCAGCGGGACAGGGGGCGACTCCCCCTACGAGCAGTACTTC; CDR3 protein: CASSGTGGDSPYEQYF
J gene: TRBJ2-1; V gene: TRBV7-9; clone size: .; D gene: TRBD2; CDR3 DNA: TGTGCCAGCAGCCGCCCGGGGGGCAATGAGCAGTTCTTC; CDR3 protein: CASSRPGGNEQFF
J gene: TRBJ2-7; V gene: TRBV6-1; clone size: .; D gene: .; CDR3 DNA: TGTGCCAGCAGTCCCCACGGGGGAAATTATCCCGGCTACGAGCAGTACTTC; CDR3 protein: CASSPHGGNYPGYEQYF
J gene: TRBJ2-4; V gene: TRBV5-1; clone size: .; D gene: TRBD2; CDR3 DNA: TGCGCCAGCAGCTTGGGGTCTAGCGGTAACAAAAACATTCAGTACTTC; CDR3 protein: CASSLGSSGNKNIQYF
J gene: TRBJ1-2; V gene: TRBV29-1; clone size: .; D gene: TRBD1; CDR3 DNA: TGCAGCGTTGTGGCAGGGGGCTATGGCTACACCTTC; CDR3 protein: CSVVAGGYGYTF
J gene: TRBJ2-7; V gene: TRBV28; clone size: .; D gene: TRBD2; CDR3 DNA: TGTGCCAGCAGTTTTAATAGCGGGAGGGCCGGTAGAAACGAGCAGTACTTC; CDR3 protein: CASSFNSGRAGRNEQYF
J gene: TRBJ1-5; V gene: TRBV19; clone size: .; D gene: .; CDR3 DNA: TGTGCCAGTAGAGATAGGACACGGGTCTATCAGCCCCAGCATTTT; CDR3 protein: CASRDRTRVYQPQHF
J gene: TRBJ2-5; V gene: TRBV7-2; clone size: .; D gene: TRBD1; CDR3 DNA: TGTGCCAGCAGCGGGGGACAGGGGGGACAAGAGACCCAGTACTTC; CDR3 protein: CASSGGQGGQETQYF
J gene: TRBJ2-1; V gene: TRBV4-3; clone size: .; D gene: .; CDR3 DNA: TGCGCCAGCAGCCAATCCGCGGCGGCCTCCAATGAGCAGTTCTTC; CDR3 protein: CASSQSAAASNEQFF
J gene: TRBJ2-1; V gene: TRBV5-1; clone size: many; D gene: TRBD2; CDR3 DNA: TGCGCCAGCAGCTTGCACCGGGGGGAGGGTGAGCAGTTCTTC; CDR3 protein: CASSLHRGEGEQFF
J gene: TRBJ1-6; V gene: TRBV7-8; clone size: few; D gene: .; CDR3 DNA: TGTGCCAGCAGCTCCAGACAGACTCATATCGGTTCACCCCTCCACTTT; CDR3 protein: CASSSRQTHIGSPLHF
J gene: TRBJ2-4; V gene: TRBV10-3; clone size: .; D gene: .; CDR3 DNA: TGTGCCATCAGCGTCGGGGTGGAAAACATTCAGTACTTC; CDR3 protein: CAISVGVENIQYF
J gene: TRBJ2-6; V gene: TRBV5-1; clone size: few; D gene: TRBD1; CDR3 DNA: TGCGCCAGCAGCTGGGACAGGGGGCAAGGTGGGGCCAACGTCCTGACTTTC; CDR3 protein: CASSWDRGQGGANVLTF